This T cell receptor (beta chain) was identified in a study of blood T cell repertoires in COVID-19. The overall study: From the United States, Italy and Spain came samples of acute and convalescent COVID-19. PBMCs, B-cell-depleted T cells, or T cells were the source of the cDNA or gDNA that made up the material.

In the authors' methods: From reference gene primer amplification, estimates of nucleated cell counts were derived. TCRdb's copy holds only in-frame clones and misses some; the assay was immunoSEQ multiplex PCR. D and trimming come from the DNA, and the V and J calls and clone size come from that table. The sample carries about 93,000 clones, approximately 86% recorded once. The CDR3 runs 15 residues. Germline-derived CDR1 and CDR2 are SGHTA and FQGTGA. Note on this clone: One end of the junction fails to match germline, which may point to a read error.

The sample consisted of peripheral blood. The receptor was isolated from a woman over 75 with acute or convalescent COVID-19. This chain joins TRBV7-3 and TRBJ2-4; possible D gene TRBD2, 5 bases. CDR3 sequence reads: CASSLMPGETNIQYF. CDR3 coding DNA: TGTGCCAGCAGCTTAATGCCCGGGGAGACGAACATTCAGTACTTT.